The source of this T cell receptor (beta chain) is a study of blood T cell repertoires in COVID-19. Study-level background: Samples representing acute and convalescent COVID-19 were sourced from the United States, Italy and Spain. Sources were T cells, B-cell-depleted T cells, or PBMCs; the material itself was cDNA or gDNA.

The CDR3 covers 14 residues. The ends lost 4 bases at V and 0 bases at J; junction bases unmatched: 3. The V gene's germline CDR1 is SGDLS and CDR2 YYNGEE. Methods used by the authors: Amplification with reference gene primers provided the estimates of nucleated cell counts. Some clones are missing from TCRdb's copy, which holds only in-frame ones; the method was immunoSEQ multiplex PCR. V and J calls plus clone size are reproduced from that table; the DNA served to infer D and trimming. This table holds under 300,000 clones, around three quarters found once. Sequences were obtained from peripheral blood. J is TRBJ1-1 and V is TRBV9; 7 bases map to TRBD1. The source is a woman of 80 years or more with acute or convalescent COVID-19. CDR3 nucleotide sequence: TGTGCCAGCAGCTTAGGACAGGTGAACACTGAAGCTTTCTTT. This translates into CASSLGQVNTEAFF.